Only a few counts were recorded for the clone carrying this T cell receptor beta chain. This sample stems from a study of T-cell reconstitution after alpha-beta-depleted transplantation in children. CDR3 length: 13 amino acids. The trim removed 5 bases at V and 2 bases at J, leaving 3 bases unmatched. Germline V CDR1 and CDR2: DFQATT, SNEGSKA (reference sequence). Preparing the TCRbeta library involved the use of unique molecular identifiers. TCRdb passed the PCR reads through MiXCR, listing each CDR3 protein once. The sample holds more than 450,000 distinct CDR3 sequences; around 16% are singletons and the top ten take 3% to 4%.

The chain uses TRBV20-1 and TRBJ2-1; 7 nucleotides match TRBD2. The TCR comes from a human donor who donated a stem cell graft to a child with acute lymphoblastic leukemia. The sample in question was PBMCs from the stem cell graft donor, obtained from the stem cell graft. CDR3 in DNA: TGCAGTGCTTCCCTAGCGGCCTACAATGAGCAGTTCTTC. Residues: CSASLAAYNEQFF.